This entry features one T cell receptor (beta chain) sequence. Antigen: not known. Per germline, CDR1 SQVTM and CDR2 ANQGSEA. CDR3 size: 14 residues. The V gene lost 6 bases and the J gene lost 0 bases, with 14 bases spanning the gap. This specimen comes from a study of OX40 agonist ivuxolimab in advanced cancers. At the level of the study: Ivuxolimab, which is an agonistic anti-OX40 (CD134) antibody, was administered to the patients. One patient with hepatocellular carcinoma and two with cutaneous melanoma, three in all, had partial responses.

Assay used: immunoSEQ multiplex PCR; TCRdb lists only in-frame clones, some missing. Counted here are fewer than 90,000 clones, less than 90% occurring once; the ten biggest clones make up less than 4%. Findings and caveats of the study: Antigen targets of the expanded peripheral T cells went undetermined. Partial responders treated at 0.1-3.0 mg/kg exhibited clonal expansion among the lowest measured.

This TCR was recovered from an adult with an advanced solid tumor such as melanoma, head and neck, liver or kidney cancer. Sequenced here: CD4+ or CD8+ T cells sorted from blood, sampled in a trial of the OX40 agonist ivuxolimab. The chain recombines TRBV29-1 with TRBJ1-1, with D perhaps TRBD1 (6 bases). This CDR3 reads CSVGTRLMNTEAFF. CDR3 DNA sequence: TGCAGCGTGGGGACAAGACTCATGAACACTGAAGCTTTCTTT.